A selection of T cell receptor beta chains follows, all from one sample in a study of T cell responses to AZD1222 COVID-19 vaccine. Using immunoSEQ multiplex PCR, the repertoire was profiled, and TCRdb retains in-frame clones only, with some absent. The sample includes about 190,000 clones, around 86% of them seen just once. The material sequenced was peripheral blood, taken on day 0 of MenACWY control vaccination. Source of these receptors: an adult in good health. CDR3s include the opening cysteine and the closing phenylalanine or tryptophan. The D gene is left open where the match is weak. Clone size is given for some rows only: seen once, a few or many times, or a class if the clone is expanded.

V gene	J gene	clone size	D gene	CDR3 DNA	CDR3 protein
TRBV27	TRBJ2-3	-	TRBD1	TGTGCCAGCACCGGACAGGGAGACACAGATACGCAGTATTTT	CASTGQGDTDTQYF
TRBV28	TRBJ1-5	-	-	TGTGCCAGCAGTTTGGTCACGGTAAGGCCCCAGCATTTT	CASSLVTVRPQHF
TRBV5-1	TRBJ2-2	once	TRBD1	TGCGCCAGCAGCATCGGACAGGGTATGAAAACCGGGGAGCTGTTTTTT	CASSIGQGMKTGELFF
TRBV5-1	TRBJ2-1	-	-	TGCGCCAGCAGCCCCGGACAGGGTGCGGGGGATGAGCAGTTCTTC	CASSPGQGAGDEQFF
TRBV28	TRBJ1-3	-	-	TGTGCCAGCAGTTTATCTACCGGGAGCTCTGGAAACACCATATATTTT	CASSLSTGSSGNTIYF
TRBV19	TRBJ1-2	-	TRBD1	TGTGCCAGTATCGATAAGGCAGGGGGGGGTCATGGCTACACCTTC	CASIDKAGGGHGYTF
TRBV27	TRBJ2-5	-	TRBD2	TGTGCCAGCAGCCCGACTAGCAGCGAGACCCAGTACTTC	CASSPTSSETQYF
TRBV6-5	TRBJ2-2	few	TRBD1	TGTGCCAGCAGTTCCACAGGGGGCGTCGGCACCGGGGAGCTGTTTTTT	CASSSTGGVGTGELFF
TRBV19	TRBJ1-1	-	-	TGTGCCAGTAACCCGCACGCAACGAACACTGAAGCTTTCTTT	CASNPHATNTEAFF
TRBV5-4	TRBJ2-3	few	-	TGTGCCAGCAGCTTGGACCTCACAGATACGCAGTATTTT	CASSLDLTDTQYF
TRBV7-2	TRBJ2-7	few	TRBD2	TGTGCCAGCAGCTCTGGACTAGGATCCTACGAGCAGTACTTC	CASSSGLGSYEQYF
TRBV13	TRBJ2-7	-	-	TGTGCCAGCAGCCAGGGACAGACTAGCTCCTACGAGCAGTACTTC	CASSQGQTSSYEQYF
TRBV19	TRBJ2-1	-	TRBD2	TGTGCCAGTACCTTTACTAGCGGGGGGGGGAATGAGCAGTTCTTC	CASTFTSGGGNEQFF
TRBV12-5	TRBJ2-2	-	TRBD2	TGTGCTAGTGGTTTGGCAGTGGGAGCGGGGGACCACACCGGGGAGCTGTTTTTT	CASGLAVGAGDHTGELFF
TRBV10-3	TRBJ1-2	-	-	TGTGCCAGCGGTGGTGGAAGATATGGCTACACCTTC	CASGGGRYGYTF
TRBV6-5	TRBJ1-6	-	TRBD1	TGTGCCAGCAGTTACCTGACAGGGAGCCAGAATTCACCCCTCCACTTT	CASSYLTGSQNSPLHF
TRBV4-1	TRBJ1-6	once	-	TGCGCCAGCAGCTGGGTCGCCGAAAATAATTCACCCCTCCACTTT	CASSWVAENNSPLHF
TRBV27	TRBJ1-2	-	-	TGTGCCAGCAGTTTTGTGGGTCCGCACTATGGCTACACCTTC	CASSFVGPHYGYTF
TRBV11-3	TRBJ2-1	-	-	TGTGCCAGCAGCTTAGGAGGGACCTACAATGAGCAGTTCTTC	CASSLGGTYNEQFF
TRBV19	TRBJ1-1	-	TRBD1	TGTGCCAGTAGTATGACAGGGAGGAACACTGAAGCTTTCTTT	CASSMTGRNTEAFF
TRBV5-1	TRBJ2-6	-	TRBD1	TGCGCCAGCAGCCACGGGACAGGGGCTTCTGGGGCCAACGTCCTGACTTTC	CASSHGTGASGANVLTF
TRBV6-1	TRBJ2-7	once	-	TGTGCCAGCAGTGAAACAGGGCCACGGGAGCAGTACTTC	CASSETGPREQYF
TRBV29-1	TRBJ2-3	-	-	TGCAGCGCCGGTAGCACAGATACGCAGTATTTT	CSAGSTDTQYF
TRBV5-3	TRBJ2-3	-	TRBD2	TGTGCCACCATTCCGGGACTAGCGGGAGATGACACAGATACGCAGTATTTT	CATIPGLAGDDTDTQYF
TRBV18	TRBJ1-1	-	-	TGTGCCAGCTCACCCCCTACGGGGAAGACTGAAGCTTTCTTT	CASSPPTGKTEAFF
TRBV4-1	TRBJ2-3	-	-	TGCGCCAGCAGCCTAGGCAGCCCAGATACGCAGTATTTT	CASSLGSPDTQYF
TRBV28	TRBJ2-1	-	TRBD2	TGTGCCAGCAGTTCGGGAGGCAATGAGCAGTTCTTC	CASSSGGNEQFF
TRBV6-4	TRBJ2-6	-	-	TGTGCCAGCAGTGAAGACAGTTCTGGGGCCAACGTCCTGACTTTC	CASSEDSSGANVLTF
TRBV19	TRBJ1-1	-	-	TGTGCCAGTAGTATGGGTTTGACTGAAGCTTTCTTT	CASSMGLTEAFF
TRBV9	TRBJ2-3	-	-	TGTGCCAGCAGCGTGGACGGGGGCACAGATACGCAGTATTTT	CASSVDGGTDTQYF
TRBV28	TRBJ1-1	-	-	TGTGCCAGCAGTGGGGAAGGGGTTCGGTCTGAAGCTTTCTTT	CASSGEGVRSEAFF
TRBV5-1	TRBJ1-2	-	-	TGCGCCAGCCGGGGGACGGACGAGAAAGGTGGCTACACCTTC	CASRGTDEKGGYTF
TRBV7-2	TRBJ1-6	-	-	TGTGCCAGCAGCTTAGATTCCAGGGTGACCTTATCACCCCTCCACTTT	CASSLDSRVTLSPLHF
TRBV30	TRBJ2-7	-	-	TGTGCCTGGGGAGCATCGGGGCGGTTGTACTTC	CAWGASGRLYF
TRBV5-1	TRBJ1-5	-	TRBD1	TGCGCCAGCAGCTTGGGACAGGGGGATCAGCCCCAGCATTTT	CASSLGQGDQPQHF
TRBV4-3	TRBJ1-1	-	-	TGCGCCAGCAGCCAAGAAGACTGGGGTCCTGAAGCTTTCTTT	CASSQEDWGPEAFF
TRBV27	TRBJ1-2	once	-	TGTGCCAGCAGTTTCGGTGGGGACACCTATGGCTACACCTTC	CASSFGGDTYGYTF
TRBV7-3	TRBJ2-1	-	TRBD1	TGTGCCAGTGAGATGACAGGGGGGTACAATGAGCAGTTCTTC	CASEMTGGYNEQFF
TRBV3-1/TRBV3-2	TRBJ2-7	-	-	TGTGCCAGCAGCCTCCGCCCCCTAACCTACGAGCAGTACTTC	CASSLRPLTYEQYF
TRBV9	TRBJ2-3	-	-	TGTGCCAGCAGCGTAGGTACGGTAGATACGCAGTATTTT	CASSVGTVDTQYF
TRBV28	TRBJ1-1	-	-	TGTGCCAGCAGTTTGGGACGAATGAACACTGAAGCTTTCTTT	CASSLGRMNTEAFF
TRBV28	TRBJ2-6	-	-	TGTGCCAGCAGCACAGGGTCGGGGGCCAACGTCCTGACTTTC	CASSTGSGANVLTF
TRBV2	TRBJ1-2	-	-	TGTGCCAGCAGTGAAGGGGAGTTTGCCTATGGCTACACCTTC	CASSEGEFAYGYTF
TRBV6-2/TRBV6-3	TRBJ2-7	-	TRBD2	TGTGCCAGCAACCCAGCACTATATAGCGGGAGGGCCTACGAGCAGTACTTC	CASNPALYSGRAYEQYF
TRBV28	TRBJ1-2	-	TRBD1	TGTGCCACCTCATCTAGTCGGGGGGGACAGGGAGCCGGAGACACCTTC	CATSSSRGGQGAGDTF
TRBV6-5	TRBJ1-4	once	TRBD1	TGTGCCAGCAGTTACTCGGGACAGGATAATGAAAAACTGTTTTTT	CASSYSGQDNEKLFF
TRBV4-1	TRBJ1-4	-	-	TGCGCCAGCAGCCAACCGGACGCGGAAAAACTGTTTTTT	CASSQPDAEKLFF
TRBV7-2	TRBJ1-2	once	-	TGTGCCAGCAGCCCCCCAGCCGGCTACACCTTC	CASSPPAGYTF
TRBV19	TRBJ1-2	-	-	TGTGCCAGTAGTAGGGGTTCCCGCTCGAGTTGCACCTTC	CASSRGSRSSCTF
TRBV5-4	TRBJ2-3	-	TRBD2	TGTGCCAGCAGCCCGCCGGGACTAGCGGGGGAGGATACGCAGTATTTT	CASSPPGLAGEDTQYF
TRBV19	TRBJ1-2	-	TRBD1	TGTGCCAGTAGGTTGGACAGGTCGATCCACTATGGCTACACCTTC	CASRLDRSIHYGYTF
TRBV28	TRBJ1-5	-	-	TGTGCCAGCAGCCCTAATGGAAACGTGGGAAGGCCCCAGCATTTT	CASSPNGNVGRPQHF